One and the same sample provided the 30 T cell receptor beta chains below, sequenced in a study of regulatory T cells in long-lasting Graves disease. In building TCR beta libraries, iRepertoire HTBI primers were used together with Arm-PCR of CDR3 regions. TCRdb analysed the multiplex PCR reads with MiXCR anew, one entry per CDR3 protein. The profile shows fewer than 500,000 distinct CDR3 sequences, around 15% of them singletons. The time point is: newly diagnosed GD, antithyroid drugs for less than 3 months. Extracted RNA from PBMCs served as the source of the TCR library. These data also featured in a second study, about T cells in Graves' hyperthyroidism and ophthalmopathy.

Here the sequenced sample was peripheral blood mononuclear cells (PBMCs), taken at new diagnosis, from a patient treated with antithyroid drugs. These receptors were collected from a man aged 35-49 years with Graves disease.

This clonotype occurred many times. This chain joins TRBV7-2 and TRBJ2-3, with D possibly being TRBD1 or TRBD2 (5 bases each). The CDR3 length is 15 residues. V lost 1 base and J 1 base, leaving 9 bases between the germline ends. Germline V gene data show CDR1 as SGHTA and CDR2 as FQGNSA. The CDR3 is CASSLVRDRTDTQYF. Written as DNA, the CDR3 is TGTGCCAGCAGCTTAGTCAGGGACCGCACAGATACGCAGTATTTT.

This clonotype was detected many times. The J gene is TRBJ2-5, the V gene TRBV18, with D possibly being TRBD1 (5 bases). The germline gives CDR1 KGHSH, CDR2 LQKENI. The V end lost 4 bases, the J end lost 5 bases, and 20 bases lay between the germline ends. This CDR3 has 16 amino acids. This chain's CDR3 is CASSLREQVLGETQYF. The CDR3 nucleotides are TGTGCCAGCTCACTACGAGAACAGGTCCTTGGGGAGACCCAGTACTTC.

This clonotype was found many times. The chain uses TRBV20-1 and TRBJ2-1; D gene unclear. This CDR3 contains 13 residues. Germline V lookup: CDR1 DFQATT, CDR2 SNEGSKA (reference sequence). V lost 0 bases, J lost 5 bases, and 8 bases lay in between. The chain's CDR3 is CSARDPPNNEQFF. The CDR3 region has the DNA TGCAGTGCTAGAGATCCCCCTAACAATGAGCAGTTCTTC.

This clonotype was recorded at least ten times. The chain couples TRBV15 to TRBJ1-2; 9 nucleotides align to TRBD1. CDR3 length equals 14 residues. Germline V gene lookup returns CDR1 LNHNV and CDR2 YYDKDF (reference sequence). J was trimmed by 8 bases and V by 3 bases; bases with no gene match: 7. The CDR3 coding sequence is TGTGCCACCAGCAGCCGAGGGACAGGGAACGGCTACACCTTC. Translating it yields CATSSRGTGNGYTF.

This clonotype was observed many times. The chain has TRBV24-1 and TRBJ2-3; the D gene is possibly TRBD2 (6 bases). This CDR3 spans 15 amino acids. Per germline, CDR1 KGHDR and CDR2 SFDVKD. V shed 0 bases and J shed 7 bases, with 13 bases lying between them. The CDR3 spells CATSDLQWGEYTQYF. CDR3 DNA: TGTGCCACCAGTGATTTGCAATGGGGGGAGTATACGCAGTATTTT.

This clonotype was picked up many times. This rearrangement joins TRBV2 to TRBJ2-3; the match to TRBD2 covers 9 bases. CDR3 length: 14 residues. Germline V CDR1 and CDR2: SNHLY, FYNNEI. V lost 6 bases, J lost 3 bases, and 4 bases stayed unmatched. The CDR3 nucleotides are TGTGCCAGCAGACGGAGCGGGAGGACAGATACGCAGTATTTT. It is translated as CASRRSGRTDTQYF.

The table lists this clonotype with a few counts. The CDR3 region is CASRGVSRVETQYF. CDR3 coding DNA: TGTGCCAGCAGGGGAGTCAGCCGGGTAGAGACCCAGTACTTC. This chain links TRBV7-2 with TRBJ2-5; D perhaps matches TRBD2 (5 bases). The CDR3 extends over 14 amino acids. V was clipped by 6 bases and J by 4 bases, with 15 bases between them. Germline V CDR1 and CDR2: SGHTA, FQGNSA.

This clonotype was seen many times. The V and J genes are TRBV5-1 and TRBJ2-1; no definite D call. The germline CDR1 and CDR2 sequences are SGHRS and YFSETQ. This CDR3 spans 14 amino acids. Trimming took off 3 bases at V and 5 bases at J, with 12 bases between the two ends. The CDR3 reads CASSSDGRDNEQFF. The CDR3 DNA reads as TGCGCCAGCAGCTCCGACGGTCGAGACAATGAGCAGTTCTTC.

This clonotype was seen at least ten times. This chain connects TRBV28 to TRBJ2-7; possibly TRBD2 for D (6 bases). The CDR3 runs to 14 residues. Germline V lookup: CDR1 MDHEN, CDR2 SYDVKM. With 2 bases removed from V and 3 bases from J, the gap between germline ends came to 11 bases. CDR3 coding DNA: TGTGCCAGCAGTTTAGCGGGAACCTTCTACGAGCAGTACTTC. Its protein product is CASSLAGTFYEQYF.

This clonotype was found many times. CDR3 DNA: TGTGCCAGCAGTAAACAAGGGTCGACAGGGACGCACAATGAGCAGTTCTTC. It yields the protein CASSKQGSTGTHNEQFF. The chain joins TRBV2 to TRBJ2-1; TRBD1 aligns across 7 bases. V was clipped by 5 bases and J by 5 bases; unmatched bases: 15. The length of the CDR3 is 17 residues. The germline gives CDR1 SNHLY, CDR2 FYNNEI.

The chain joins TRBV7-9 to TRBJ2-7; 10 nucleotides agree with TRBD1. The CDR3 covers 19 residues. Germline trimming cut 4 bases from V and 2 bases from J; bases unmatched to any gene: 17. Germline CDR1 SEHNR, CDR2 FQNEAQ (reference sequence). This CDR3 is CASSWAGTGARGEPYEQYF. The CDR3 nucleotides are TGTGCCAGCAGCTGGGCCGGGACAGGGGCCCGGGGAGAACCCTACGAGCAGTACTTC.

This clonotype appeared many times. CDR3 sequence: CASSSLSTGNQETQYF. Written as DNA, the CDR3 is TGTGCCAGCTCATCCCTCTCGACAGGGAACCAAGAGACCCAGTACTTC. The V call is TRBV18, the J call TRBJ2-5; 7 bases align to TRBD1. Germline V lookup: CDR1 KGHSH, CDR2 LQKENI. The CDR3 contains 16 residues. Germline trimming cut 5 bases from V and 0 bases from J; bases unmatched to any gene: 9.

This clonotype came up a few times. In this CDR3 the conserved last residue, phenylalanine or tryptophan, is missing, so a read error is likely. The chain employs TRBV30 and TRBJ2-2; TRBD2 is a possible D gene (5 bases). V lost 4 bases and J lost 7, with 31 bases in between. The CDR3 contains 19 residues. In germline, CDR1 is GTSNPN, CDR2 SVGIG (reference sequence). CDR3 sequence (DNA): TGTGCCTGGATTGCCCCTATGGGAGAGCGAGAGCGAGTCATCGGGGAGCTGTTTTCT. It translates to CAWIAPMGERERVIGELFS.

With respect to this clonotype: It may be a read error: a sequence one base away is much more abundant. The chain carries TRBV18 and TRBJ1-4, with a possible D match to TRBD1 (6 bases). This CDR3 has 13 residues. Germline V lookup: CDR1 KGHSH, CDR2 LQKENI. The CDR3 nucleotides are TGTGTCAGCTCACCAGGGGCCGAAGAAAAACTGTTTTTT. This encodes CVSSPGAEEKLFF.

Comments on this clonotype: Since a much larger clone is just one base distant, this may be a read error. This chain uses TRBV24-1 with TRBJ2-1; 8 positions match TRBD2. Germline values: CDR1 KGHDR, CDR2 SFDVKD. The CDR3 covers 16 residues. V dropped 2 bases and J dropped 7; count of bases not matched to a gene: 9. In DNA, the CDR3 is TGTGCCACCAGTGATTCGACTAGCGAGAGTCTTAATGAGCAGTTCTTC. Its translation is CATSDSTSESLNEQFF.

Ten or more counts support this clonotype. The chain employs TRBV2 and TRBJ2-7; the D is unclear. The CDR3 has 11 residues. Trimming took off 7 bases at V and 3 bases at J, with 7 bases between the two ends. Germline CDR1 reads SNHLY; CDR2 reads FYNNEI. CDR3 protein: CASTEFYEQYF. CDR3 sequence (DNA): TGTGCCAGCACAGAGTTCTACGAGCAGTACTTC.

This clonotype appeared many times. Here the CDR3 reads CSASFGTDQGTGELFF. The CDR3 DNA follows: TGCAGTGCTAGTTTTGGGACGGACCAAGGGACCGGGGAGCTGTTTTTT. V gene TRBV20-1 combines with J gene TRBJ2-2; D is perhaps TRBD1 or TRBD2 (5 bases each). The CDR3 consists of 16 residues. Germline lookup yields CDR1 DFQATT and CDR2 SNEGSKA (reference sequence). The V end was cut by 3 bases, the J end by 5 bases, with 19 bases between.

As concerns this clonotype: A much larger clone lies a single base off, so this may be a read error. The chain recombines TRBV2 with TRBJ2-3; no clear D. Germline V gives CDR1 SNHLY, CDR2 FYNNEI. This CDR3 region has 17 residues. The CDR3 region is CAISETRRLPTQYTQYF. Written as DNA, the CDR3 is TGTGCCATCAGTGAGACAAGGCGGCTCCCCACTCAATATACGCAGTATTTT.

The table lists this clonotype with a few counts. The chain recombines TRBV18 with TRBJ1-5; 11 bases map to TRBD1. The CDR3 is 16 amino acids. Germline assignment: CDR1 KGHSH and CDR2 LQKENI. V trimming: 2 bases; J trimming: 5 bases; junction bases outside the gene matches: 5. This CDR3 is CASSPKGQGAHQPQHF. The CDR3 bases are TGTGCCAGCTCACCAAAAGGACAGGGGGCTCATCAGCCCCAGCATTTT.

In this sample, this clonotype turned up a few times. The V call is TRBV5-1, the J call TRBJ1-1; TRBD1 might be the D (6 bases). The V and J ends lost 7 bases and 4 bases respectively, with 17 bases between them. Germline CDR1 is SGHRS and CDR2 is YFSETQ. This CDR3 has 14 residues. The CDR3 spells CASSSRGLITEAFF. The CDR3 DNA follows: TGCGCCAGCTCCAGTCGGGGGCTTATCACTGAAGCTTTCTTT.

The V and J genes are TRBV2 and TRBJ2-3; 12 bases agree with TRBD1. CDR3 length: 16 residues. Germline assignment: CDR1 SNHLY and CDR2 FYNNEI. V trimming: 2 bases; J trimming: 5 bases; junction bases outside the gene matches: 5. The CDR3 DNA follows: TGTGCCAGCAGTGAATCAGGGACAGGGGGCAGAGATACGCAGTATTTT. Translated, it gives CASSESGTGGRDTQYF.

This clonotype was seen at least ten times. This chain connects TRBV12-3 or TRBV12-4 to TRBJ2-7, with TRBD2 matching over 13 bases. V gave up 5 bases and J gave up 3 bases; unmatched junction bases: 4. This CDR3 is 15 amino acids long. CDR3 DNA: TGTGCCAGCAGTGGACTAGCGGGAGAGGGCTACGAGCAGTACTTC. The encoded protein is CASSGLAGEGYEQYF.

V gene TRBV6-2 or TRBV6-3 combines with J gene TRBJ2-3, with D unclear. This CDR3 comprises 16 residues. Germline values: CDR1 MNHEY, CDR2 SVGEGT. Trimming cost V 2 bases and J 2 bases, with 14 bases left between them. CDR3 amino acids: CASSYARALHTDTQYF. In DNA form, the CDR3 reads TGTGCCAGCAGTTACGCAAGGGCGCTACACACAGATACGCAGTATTTT.

This clonotype was detected many times. The chain recombines TRBV2 with TRBJ2-7; D not resolved. There are 10 residues in the CDR3. The germline V gene encodes CDR1 SNHLY and CDR2 FYNNEI. With 10 bases removed from V and 4 bases from J, the gap between germline ends came to 8 bases. The CDR3 reads CATIPYEQYF. Here the CDR3 DNA reads TGTGCCACCATTCCTTACGAGCAGTACTTC.

This clonotype has a count of ten or more. This CDR3 reads CASSGTSGRGEQFF. The CDR3, as DNA: TGTGCCAGCAGCGGGACTAGCGGGAGAGGTGAGCAGTTCTTC. This chain joins TRBV2 and TRBJ2-1; TRBD2 aligns across 14 bases. The V segment lost 6 bases and the J segment 9 bases; nucleotides outside the gene matches: 4. The CDR3 length is 14 residues. Germline CDR1 is SNHLY and CDR2 is FYNNEI.

The V gene is TRBV20-1, the J gene TRBJ1-1, with a tentative D call TRBD1 (6 bases). V was trimmed by 4 bases and J by 4 bases, leaving 16 bases between them. This CDR3 region has 14 residues. Germline CDR1 DFQATT, CDR2 SNEGSKA (reference sequence). The CDR3 DNA follows: TGCAGTGCTAAACCCCCAGGGGATTTCACTGAAGCTTTCTTT. This codes for CSAKPPGDFTEAFF.

Ten or more counts support this clonotype. This sequence joins TRBV20-1 and TRBJ2-3; D is unclear. V was pared by 1 base and J by 1 base, with 6 bases between. The V gene's germline CDR1 is DFQATT and CDR2 SNEGSKA (reference sequence). CDR3 length equals 13 residues. This chain's CDR3 is CSARVLGTDTQYF. In DNA form, the CDR3 reads TGCAGTGCTAGAGTCCTAGGCACAGATACGCAGTATTTT.

This clonotype was seen repeatedly, ten times or more. The V gene is TRBV7-2, the J gene TRBJ2-3; D ambiguous. The CDR3 sequence is 13 residues long. Trimming stripped 1 base from V and 0 bases from J, with 2 bases between. The germline V gene has CDR1 SGHTA and CDR2 FQGNSA. CDR3 coding DNA: TGTGCCAGCAGCTTAGTGAGCACAGATACGCAGTATTTT. Protein product: CASSLVSTDTQYF.

The chain is built from TRBV6-2 or TRBV6-3 and TRBJ1-1; no clear D. With 0 bases removed from V and 4 bases from J, the gap between germline ends came to 15 bases. The CDR3 sequence is 16 residues long. The germline V gene has CDR1 MNHEY and CDR2 SVGEGT. CDR3 loop: CASSYSNLRRGTEAFF. The CDR3 nucleotides read TGTGCCAGCAGTTACTCGAACCTCCGTCGGGGCACTGAAGCTTTCTTT.

This clonotype has ten or more counts. This sequence joins TRBV18 and TRBJ2-3, with D hard to call. The germline V gene has CDR1 KGHSH and CDR2 LQKENI. V was trimmed by 2 bases and J by 6 bases, leaving 6 bases between them. The CDR3 length is 12 residues. The CDR3 DNA is TGTGCCAGCTCACCAGCCCCCGATACGCAGTATTTT. This encodes CASSPAPDTQYF.